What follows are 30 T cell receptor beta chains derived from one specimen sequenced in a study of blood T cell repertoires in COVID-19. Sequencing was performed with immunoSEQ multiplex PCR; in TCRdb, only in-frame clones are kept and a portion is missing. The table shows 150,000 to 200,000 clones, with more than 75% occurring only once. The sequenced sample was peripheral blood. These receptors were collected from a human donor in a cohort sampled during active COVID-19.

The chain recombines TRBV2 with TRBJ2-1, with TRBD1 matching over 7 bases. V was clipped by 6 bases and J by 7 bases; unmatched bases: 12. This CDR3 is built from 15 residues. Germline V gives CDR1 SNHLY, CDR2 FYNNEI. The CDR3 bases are TGTGCCAGCAGGGAACACAGGGGTACGGGAAATGAGCAGTTCTTC. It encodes CASREHRGTGNEQFF.

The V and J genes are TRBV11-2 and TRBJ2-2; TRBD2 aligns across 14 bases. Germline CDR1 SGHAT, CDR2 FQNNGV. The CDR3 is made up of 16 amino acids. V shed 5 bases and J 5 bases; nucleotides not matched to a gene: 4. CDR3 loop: CASSGLAGGYTGELFF. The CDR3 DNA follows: TGTGCCAGCAGCGGACTAGCGGGAGGATATACCGGGGAGCTGTTTTTT.

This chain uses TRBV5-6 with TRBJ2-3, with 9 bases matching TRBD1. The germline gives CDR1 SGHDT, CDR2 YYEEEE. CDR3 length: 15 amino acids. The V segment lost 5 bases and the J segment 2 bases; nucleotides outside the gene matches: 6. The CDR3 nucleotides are TGTGCCAGCAGTTTTGACAGGGGGACCACAGATACGCAGTATTTT. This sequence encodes CASSFDRGTTDTQYF.

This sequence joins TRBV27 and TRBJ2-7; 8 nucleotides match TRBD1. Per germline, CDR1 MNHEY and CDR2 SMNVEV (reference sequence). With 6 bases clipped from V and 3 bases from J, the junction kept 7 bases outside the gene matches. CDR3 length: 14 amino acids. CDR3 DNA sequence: TGTGCCAGCAGCCAATGGGGACAGGACTACGAGCAGTACTTC. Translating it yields CASSQWGQDYEQYF.

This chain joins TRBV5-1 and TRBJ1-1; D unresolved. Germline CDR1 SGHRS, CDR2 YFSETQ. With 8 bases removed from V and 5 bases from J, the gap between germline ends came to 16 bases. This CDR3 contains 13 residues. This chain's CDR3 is CASGRSGGTEAFF. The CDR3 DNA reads TGCGCCAGTGGAAGGTCTGGAGGGACTGAAGCTTTCTTT.

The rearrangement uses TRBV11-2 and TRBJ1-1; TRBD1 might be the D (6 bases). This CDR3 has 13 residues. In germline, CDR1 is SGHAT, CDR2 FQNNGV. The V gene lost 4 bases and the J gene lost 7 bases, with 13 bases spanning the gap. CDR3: CASSSNRALEAFF. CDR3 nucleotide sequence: TGTGCCAGCAGCTCTAACAGGGCCCTTGAAGCTTTCTTT.

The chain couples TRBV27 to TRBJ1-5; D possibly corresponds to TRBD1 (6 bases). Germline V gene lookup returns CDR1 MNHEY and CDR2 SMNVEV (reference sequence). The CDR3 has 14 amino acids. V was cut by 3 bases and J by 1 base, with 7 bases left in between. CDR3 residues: CASSFTGSNQPQHF. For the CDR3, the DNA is TGTGCCAGCAGTTTTACAGGGAGCAATCAGCCCCAGCATTTT.

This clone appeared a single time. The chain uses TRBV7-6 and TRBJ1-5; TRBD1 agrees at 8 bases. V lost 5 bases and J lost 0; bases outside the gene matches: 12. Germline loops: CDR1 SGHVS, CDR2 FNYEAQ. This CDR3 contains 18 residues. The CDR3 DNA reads TGTGCCAGCAGCACAGGGGGGGCCAGGTTCTATAGCAATCAGCCCCAGCATTTT. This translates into CASSTGGARFYSNQPQHF.

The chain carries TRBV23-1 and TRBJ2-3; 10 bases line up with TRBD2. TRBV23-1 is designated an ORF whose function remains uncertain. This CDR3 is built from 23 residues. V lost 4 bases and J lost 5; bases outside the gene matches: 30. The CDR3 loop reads CASSPREVRDRSALAGVVDTQYF. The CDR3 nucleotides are TGCGCCAGCAGTCCCCGGGAGGTTCGGGACAGAAGTGCCCTAGCGGGAGTTGTAGATACGCAGTATTTT.

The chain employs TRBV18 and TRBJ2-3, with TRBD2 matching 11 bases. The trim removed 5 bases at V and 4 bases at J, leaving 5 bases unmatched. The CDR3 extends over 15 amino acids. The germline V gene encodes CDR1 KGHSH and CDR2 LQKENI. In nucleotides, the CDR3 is TGTGCCAGCTCAAGGACTAGCGGGCCCTCAGATACGCAGTATTTT. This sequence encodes CASSRTSGPSDTQYF.

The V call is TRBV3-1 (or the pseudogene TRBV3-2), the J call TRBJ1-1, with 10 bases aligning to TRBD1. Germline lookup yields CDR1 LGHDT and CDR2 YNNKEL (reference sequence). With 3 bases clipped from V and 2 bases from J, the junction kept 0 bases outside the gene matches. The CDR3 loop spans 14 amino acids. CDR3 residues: CASSQTGGNTEAFF. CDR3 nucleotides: TGTGCCAGCAGCCAGACAGGGGGCAACACTGAAGCTTTCTTT.

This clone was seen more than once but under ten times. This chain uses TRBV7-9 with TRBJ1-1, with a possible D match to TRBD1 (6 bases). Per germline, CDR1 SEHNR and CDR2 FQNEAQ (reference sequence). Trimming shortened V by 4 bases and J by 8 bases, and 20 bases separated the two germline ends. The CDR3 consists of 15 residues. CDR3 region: CASSSRGGTGLEAFF. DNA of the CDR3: TGTGCCAGCAGCTCCCGAGGGGGAACGGGCCTAGAAGCTTTCTTT.

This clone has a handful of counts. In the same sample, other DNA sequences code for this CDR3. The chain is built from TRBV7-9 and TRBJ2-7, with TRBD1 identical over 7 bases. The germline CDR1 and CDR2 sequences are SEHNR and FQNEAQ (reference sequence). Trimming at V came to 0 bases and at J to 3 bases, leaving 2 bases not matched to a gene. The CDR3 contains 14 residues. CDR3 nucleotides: TGTGCCAGCAGCTTAGCAGGGGGCGGCTACGAGCAGTACTTC. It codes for CASSLAGGGYEQYF.

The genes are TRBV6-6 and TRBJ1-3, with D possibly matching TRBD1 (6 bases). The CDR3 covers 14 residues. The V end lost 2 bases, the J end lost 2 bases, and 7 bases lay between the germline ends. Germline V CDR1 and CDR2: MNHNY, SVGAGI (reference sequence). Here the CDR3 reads CASSYRDTGNTIYF. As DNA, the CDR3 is TGTGCCAGCAGTTACCGGGACACTGGAAACACCATATATTTT.

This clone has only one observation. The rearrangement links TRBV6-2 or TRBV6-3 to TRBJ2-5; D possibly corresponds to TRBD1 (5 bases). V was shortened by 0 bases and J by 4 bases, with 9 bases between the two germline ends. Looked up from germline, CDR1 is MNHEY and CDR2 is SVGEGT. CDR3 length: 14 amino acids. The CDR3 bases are TGTGCCAGCAGTTACTCAGCAGGGCCAGAGACCCAGTACTTC. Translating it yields CASSYSAGPETQYF.

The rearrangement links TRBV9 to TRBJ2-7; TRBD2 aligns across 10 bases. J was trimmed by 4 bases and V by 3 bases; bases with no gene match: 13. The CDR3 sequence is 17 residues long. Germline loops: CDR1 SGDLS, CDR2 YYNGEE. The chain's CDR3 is CASSADPGTSVIYEQYF. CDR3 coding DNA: TGTGCCAGCAGCGCCGATCCCGGGACTAGCGTTATTTACGAGCAGTACTTC.

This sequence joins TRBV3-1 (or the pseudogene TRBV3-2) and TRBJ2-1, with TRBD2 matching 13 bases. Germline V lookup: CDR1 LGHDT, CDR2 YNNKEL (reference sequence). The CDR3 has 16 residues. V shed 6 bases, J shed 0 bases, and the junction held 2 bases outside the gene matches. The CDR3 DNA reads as TGTGCCAGCAGAAGACTAGCGGGAGGCTCCTACAATGAGCAGTTCTTC. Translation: CASRRLAGGSYNEQFF.

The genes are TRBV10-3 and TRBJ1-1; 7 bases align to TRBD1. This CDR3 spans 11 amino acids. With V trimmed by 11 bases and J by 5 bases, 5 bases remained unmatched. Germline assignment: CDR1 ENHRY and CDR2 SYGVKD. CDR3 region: CAVRQGTEAFF. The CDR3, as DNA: TGTGCCGTGCGACAGGGAACTGAAGCTTTCTTT.

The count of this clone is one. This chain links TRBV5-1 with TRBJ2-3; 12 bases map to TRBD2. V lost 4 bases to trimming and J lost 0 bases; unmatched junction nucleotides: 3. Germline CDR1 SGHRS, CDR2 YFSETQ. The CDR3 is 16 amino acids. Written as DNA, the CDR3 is TGCGCCAGCAGCATAGGGACTAGCGGGAGCACAGATACGCAGTATTTT. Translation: CASSIGTSGSTDTQYF.

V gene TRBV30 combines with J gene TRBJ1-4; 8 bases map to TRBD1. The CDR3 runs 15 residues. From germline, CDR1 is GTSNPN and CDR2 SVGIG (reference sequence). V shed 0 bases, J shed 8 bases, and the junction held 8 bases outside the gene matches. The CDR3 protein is CAWSVRRTGTEKLFF. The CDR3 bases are TGTGCCTGGAGTGTACGGAGGACAGGGACCGAAAAACTGTTTTTT. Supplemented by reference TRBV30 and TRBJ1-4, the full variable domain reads SQTIHQWPATLVQPVGSPLSLECTVEGTSNPNLYWYRQAAGRGLQLLFYSVGIGQISSEVPQNLSASRPQDRQFILSSKKLLLSDSGFYLCAWSVRRTGTEKLFFGSGTQLSVL.

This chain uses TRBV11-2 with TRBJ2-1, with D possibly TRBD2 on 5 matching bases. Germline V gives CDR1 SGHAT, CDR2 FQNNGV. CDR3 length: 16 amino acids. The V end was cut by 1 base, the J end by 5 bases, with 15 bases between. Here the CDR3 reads CASSLAPRGIDNEQFF. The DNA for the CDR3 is TGTGCCAGCAGCTTAGCCCCTAGAGGGATTGACAATGAGCAGTTCTTC. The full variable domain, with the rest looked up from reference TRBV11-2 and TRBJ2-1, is EAGVAQSPRYKIIEKRQSVAFWCNPISGHATLYWYQQILGQGPKLLIQFQNNGVVDDSQLPKDRFSAERLKGVDSTLKIQPAKLEDSAVYLCASSLAPRGIDNEQFFGPGTRLTVL.

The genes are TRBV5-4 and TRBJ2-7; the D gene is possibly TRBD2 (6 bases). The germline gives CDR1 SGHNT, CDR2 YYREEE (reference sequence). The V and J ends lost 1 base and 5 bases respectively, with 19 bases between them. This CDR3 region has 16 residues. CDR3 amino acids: CASSLRRAGLRNEQYF. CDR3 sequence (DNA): TGTGCCAGCAGCTTGAGAAGGGCGGGATTGAGGAACGAGCAGTACTTC.

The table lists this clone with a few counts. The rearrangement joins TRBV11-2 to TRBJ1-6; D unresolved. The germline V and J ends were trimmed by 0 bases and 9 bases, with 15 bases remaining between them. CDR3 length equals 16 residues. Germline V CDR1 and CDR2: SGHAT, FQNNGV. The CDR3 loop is CASSLEGGYVGSPLHF. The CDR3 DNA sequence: TGTGCCAGCAGCTTAGAAGGAGGGTATGTCGGTTCACCCCTCCACTTT.

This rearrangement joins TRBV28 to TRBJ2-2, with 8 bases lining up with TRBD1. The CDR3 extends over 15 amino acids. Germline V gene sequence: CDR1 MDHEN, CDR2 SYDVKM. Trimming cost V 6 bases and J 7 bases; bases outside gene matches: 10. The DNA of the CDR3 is TGTGCCAGCAGCAACGACAGGGGATCGGTCGGGGAGCTGTTTTTT. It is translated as CASSNDRGSVGELFF.

For the CDR3, the DNA is TGTGCCTGGAAGGGGGCAGATACGCAGTATTTT. It codes for CAWKGADTQYF. V usage is TRBV30 and J usage is TRBJ2-3; tentatively, D is TRBD1 (6 bases). From germline, CDR1 is GTSNPN and CDR2 SVGIG (reference sequence). V shed 4 bases and J shed 4 bases, with 6 bases lying between them. The CDR3 length is 11 residues.

This CDR3 reads CASSSVRRLGNTIYF. The CDR3 DNA sequence: TGTGCCAGCAGCTCCGTTAGGCGGTTAGGAAACACCATATATTTT. The rearrangement joins TRBV5-6 to TRBJ1-3; D remains ambiguous. Between the trimmed V and J ends, which lost 3 bases and 4 bases, there was a span of 14 bases. The CDR3 loop spans 15 amino acids. Germline V gene sequence: CDR1 SGHDT, CDR2 YYEEEE. The full variable domain, with the rest looked up from reference TRBV5-6 and TRBJ1-3, is DAGVTQSPTHLIKTRGQQVTLRCSPKSGHDTVSWYQQALGQGPQFIFQYYEEEERQRGNFPDRFSGHQFPNYSSELNVNALLLGDSALYLCASSSVRRLGNTIYFGEGSWLTVV.

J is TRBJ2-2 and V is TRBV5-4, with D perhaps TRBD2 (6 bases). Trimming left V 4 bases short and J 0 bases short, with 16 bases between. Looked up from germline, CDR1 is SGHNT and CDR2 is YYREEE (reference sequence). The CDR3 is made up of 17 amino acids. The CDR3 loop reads CASSTHGSGANTGELFF. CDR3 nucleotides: TGTGCCAGCAGCACGCATGGTTCGGGGGCGAACACCGGGGAGCTGTTTTTT.

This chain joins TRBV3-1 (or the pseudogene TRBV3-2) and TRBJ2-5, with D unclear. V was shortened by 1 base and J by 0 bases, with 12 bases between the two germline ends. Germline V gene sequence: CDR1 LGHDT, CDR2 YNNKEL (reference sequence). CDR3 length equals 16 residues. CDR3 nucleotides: TGTGCCAGCAGCCAAGGGCCCTTGCTGTACCAAGAGACCCAGTACTTC. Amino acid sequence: CASSQGPLLYQETQYF.

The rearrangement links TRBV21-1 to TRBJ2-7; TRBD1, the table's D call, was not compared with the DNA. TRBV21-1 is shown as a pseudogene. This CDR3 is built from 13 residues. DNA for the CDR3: TGTGCCAGCAGCCGACAGGGTTCCTACGAGCAGTACTTC. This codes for CASSRQGSYEQYF.

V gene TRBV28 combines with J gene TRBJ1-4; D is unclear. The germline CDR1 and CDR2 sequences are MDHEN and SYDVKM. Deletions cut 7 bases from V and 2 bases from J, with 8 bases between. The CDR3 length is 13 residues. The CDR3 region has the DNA TGTGCCAGCACTGAGATGACTAATGAAAAACTGTTTTTT. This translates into CASTEMTNEKLFF.